The T cell receptor beta chain under discussion was sequenced for a study of shared clonotypes between healthy human individuals. The assay was immunoSEQ multiplex PCR, and TCRdb's table has in-frame clones only and misses some. In the table there are roughly 2.5 million clones, approximately 94% of which are singletons. CDR1 is LNHDA and CDR2 is SQIVND in the germline V gene (reference sequence). The CDR3 has 14 residues. The V segment lost 3 bases and the J segment 5 bases; nucleotides outside the gene matches: 5. This clonotype was sampled from a man between 18 and 29 years old in good health. The chain uses TRBV19 and TRBJ2-5; 8 nucleotides align to TRBD2. Sequencing was performed on naive CD4+ T cells sorted from blood. Subset reported: CD45RA+ positively selected. The CDR3 nucleotides are TGTGCCAGTAGTATCCTTCCGGGAGGGGAGACCCAGTACTTC. Amino acids: CASSILPGGETQYF.